This entry lists 17 T cell receptor beta chains sequenced from one sample in a study of cytomegalovirus exposure and HLA in healthy donors (dated by TCRdb to about 2017). Library generation was performed with the immunoSEQ multiplex PCR assay. A mixture of 60 forward primers for TCR Vbeta segments and 13 reverse primers for TCR Jbeta segments was used in the multiplex PCR. This is the immuneACCESS table as TCRdb keeps it, with only in-frame sequences that have V and J called. A part of the clones is gone; compared with another copy, unresolved V genes explain less than half, and the rest is unexplained. For this sample the table gives roughly 290,000 clones, of which 80% were detected only once. The biggest ten clones account for roughly 0.3% of the sample. Sequences were obtained from PBMCs. These receptors were taken from a girl aged 2-10 years in good health and CMV-seronegative.

This chain connects TRBV7-9 to TRBJ1-3; 9 nucleotides agree with TRBD1. Germline assignment: CDR1 SEHNR and CDR2 FQNEAQ (reference sequence). The trim removed 3 bases at V and 0 bases at J, leaving 0 bases unmatched. The CDR3 consists of 15 residues. CDR3 bases: TGTGCCAGCAGCTTGACAGGGGGCTCTGGAAACACCATATATTTT. This translates into CASSLTGGSGNTIYF.

The chain carries TRBV18 and TRBJ1-5; tentatively, D is TRBD1 (5 bases). The CDR3 sequence is 15 residues long. V was pared by 4 bases and J by 3 bases, with 13 bases between. CDR1 and CDR2 from the germline V gene are KGHSH and LQKENI. The CDR3 region is CASSLGAGPNQPQHF. The CDR3 DNA follows: TGTGCCAGCTCACTGGGCGCAGGGCCCAATCAGCCCCAGCATTTT.

The CDR3 region is CAISESQQSNEKLFF. The CDR3 DNA reads TGTGCCATCAGTGAGTCACAGCAAAGTAATGAAAAACTGTTTTTT. This chain links TRBV10-3 with TRBJ1-4; D is ambiguous. In germline, CDR1 is ENHRY, CDR2 SYGVKD. Trimming left V 0 bases short and J 4 bases short, with 9 bases between. CDR3 size: 15 residues.

The chain couples TRBV9 to TRBJ1-1; weak D call: TRBD1 (5 bases). This CDR3 has 15 residues. Per germline, CDR1 SGDLS and CDR2 YYNGEE. Trimming left V 0 bases short and J 0 bases short, with 9 bases between. CDR3 residues: CASSVEAGLNTEAFF. For the CDR3, the DNA is TGTGCCAGCAGCGTAGAGGCAGGGCTGAACACTGAAGCTTTCTTT. Filled out from reference TRBV9 and TRBJ1-1, the complete variable domain reads DSGVTQTPKHLITATGQRVTLRCSPRSGDLSVYWYQQSLDQGLQFLIQYYNGEERAKGNILERFSAQQFPDLHSELNLSSLELGDSALYFCASSVEAGLNTEAFFGQGTRLTVV.

The chain carries TRBV5-1 and TRBJ2-7; no clear D gene. Germline CDR1 reads SGHRS; CDR2 reads YFSETQ. The CDR3 consists of 15 residues. V was clipped by 3 bases and J by 3 bases, with 16 bases between them. CDR3 sequence (DNA): TGCGCCAGCAGCTCACAACGAAGACGGGTCTACGAGCAGTACTTC. Its protein is CASSSQRRRVYEQYF.

The chain has TRBV6-4 and TRBJ2-4, with TRBD1 matching 7 bases. CDR3 size: 15 residues. Trimming removed 6 bases from V and 5 bases from J; junction bases left unmatched: 10. Germline V lookup: CDR1 MRHNA, CDR2 SNTAGT. CDR3 DNA sequence: TGTGCCAGCAGCCCAACAGGGGACGGGGAAAACATTCAGTACTTC. It is translated as CASSPTGDGENIQYF.

This chain joins TRBV11-2 and TRBJ2-7; 8 bases align to TRBD1. From germline, CDR1 is SGHAT and CDR2 FQNNGV. Trimming removed 11 bases from V and 2 bases from J; junction bases left unmatched: 2. This CDR3 contains 11 residues. This chain's CDR3 is CASQGAYEQYF. The CDR3 DNA reads TGTGCCTCACAGGGGGCCTACGAGCAGTACTTC.

The DNA of the CDR3 is TGTGCCTGGAGTGTACTTTCCTATAATTCACCCCTCCACTTT. Its protein is CAWSVLSYNSPLHF. The J gene is TRBJ1-6, the V gene TRBV30, with unresolved D. Trimming shortened V by 0 bases and J by 1 base, and 4 bases separated the two germline ends. Germline V gives CDR1 GTSNPN, CDR2 SVGIG (reference sequence). The CDR3 has 14 residues.

V gene TRBV28 combines with J gene TRBJ1-5, with D perhaps matching TRBD1 (5 bases). The germline CDR1 and CDR2 sequences are MDHEN and SYDVKM. This CDR3 contains 15 residues. V shed 5 bases and J shed 0 bases, with 11 bases lying between them. The chain's CDR3 is CASSNTDSSNQPQHF. CDR3 nucleotides: TGTGCCAGCAGTAATACCGACAGTAGCAATCAGCCCCAGCATTTT.

The chain employs TRBV7-9 and TRBJ2-7; D possibly corresponds to TRBD1 (5 bases). CDR1 and CDR2 (germline): SEHNR, FQNEAQ (reference sequence). This CDR3 region has 16 residues. Trimming removed 5 bases from V and 0 bases from J, with 17 bases in between. The CDR3 sequence is CASSPVPQGYSYEQYF. The CDR3 bases are TGTGCCAGCAGCCCGGTACCCCAGGGTTACTCCTACGAGCAGTACTTC.

This chain joins TRBV7-8 and TRBJ1-2, with 10 bases aligning to TRBD1. The V gene end was trimmed by 0 bases and the J gene end by 4 bases; junction bases not matched to a gene: 2. The CDR3 has 15 amino acids. Germline CDR1 and CDR2: SGHVS and FQNEAQ. The CDR3 DNA is TGTGCCAGCAGCTTAGCGGGACAGGGGATCTATGGCTACACCTTC. Protein: CASSLAGQGIYGYTF.

The J gene is TRBJ2-2, the V gene TRBV10-1, with TRBD1 matching 8 bases. The CDR3 loop spans 15 amino acids. The junction had 3 bases not matched to a gene; V was cut back by 2 bases and J by 4 bases. The germline V gene has CDR1 WNHNN and CDR2 SYGVQD (reference sequence). This chain's CDR3 is CASSENRGSTGELFF. The CDR3 nucleotides are TGCGCCAGCAGTGAGAACAGGGGGAGCACCGGGGAGCTGTTTTTT.

Regarding this clone: This specimen includes other DNA sequences encoding the same CDR3. The chain employs TRBV14 and TRBJ1-1; D is uncertain. This CDR3 has 13 amino acids. Per germline, CDR1 SGHDN and CDR2 FVKESK. The V and J ends lost 0 bases and 3 bases respectively, with 5 bases between them. The DNA for the CDR3 is TGTGCCAGCAGCCAAGATCGGGACACTGAAGCTTTCTTT. This codes for CASSQDRDTEAFF. Variable domain in full (rest from reference TRBV14 and TRBJ1-1): EAGVTQFPSHSVIEKGQTVTLRCDPISGHDNLYWYRRVMGKEIKFLLHFVKESKQDESGMPNNRFLAERTGGTYSTLKVQPAELEDSGVYFCASSQDRDTEAFFGQGTRLTVV.

The CDR3 sequence: CASSEGIGALFGSANYGYTF. The CDR3 DNA sequence: TGTGCCAGCAGTGAAGGTATTGGGGCCCTTTTCGGATCAGCTAACTATGGCTACACCTTC. This chain uses TRBV6-1 with TRBJ1-2, with a weak D call TRBD1 (5 bases). The V gene's germline CDR1 is MNHNS and CDR2 SASEGT. The CDR3 runs to 20 residues. The V gene lost 1 base and the J gene lost 0 bases, with 24 bases spanning the gap.

Here the CDR3 reads CASSTAGGYNSPLHF. CDR3 DNA: TGTGCCAGCAGTACTGCAGGGGGTTATAATTCACCCCTCCACTTT. This chain joins TRBV28 and TRBJ1-6, with 7 bases fitting TRBD1. This CDR3 is 15 amino acids long. The ends lost 5 bases at V and 4 bases at J; junction bases unmatched: 5. The V gene's germline CDR1 is MDHEN and CDR2 SYDVKM.

This clone occurred a few times. This sequence joins TRBV25-1 and TRBJ1-1; D is perhaps TRBD1 (5 bases). The ends were cut back, 1 base at V and 4 bases at J, with 19 bases in the middle. The length of the CDR3 is 17 residues. Germline loops: CDR1 MGHDK, CDR2 SYGVNS. CDR3 nucleotide sequence: TGTGCCAGCAGTGAATGGCCTTCGGGGGGGAGTCGCACTGAAGCTTTCTTT. Protein: CASSEWPSGGSRTEAFF.

This chain links TRBV28 with TRBJ2-1; D not certain. CDR3 length: 14 amino acids. Per the germline V gene, CDR1 is MDHEN and CDR2 is SYDVKM. V was clipped by 2 bases and J by 5 bases, with 10 bases between them. Written as DNA, the CDR3 is TGTGCCAGCAGTTTACCCCGACAAAACAATGAGCAGTTCTTC. Amino acid sequence: CASSLPRQNNEQFF.